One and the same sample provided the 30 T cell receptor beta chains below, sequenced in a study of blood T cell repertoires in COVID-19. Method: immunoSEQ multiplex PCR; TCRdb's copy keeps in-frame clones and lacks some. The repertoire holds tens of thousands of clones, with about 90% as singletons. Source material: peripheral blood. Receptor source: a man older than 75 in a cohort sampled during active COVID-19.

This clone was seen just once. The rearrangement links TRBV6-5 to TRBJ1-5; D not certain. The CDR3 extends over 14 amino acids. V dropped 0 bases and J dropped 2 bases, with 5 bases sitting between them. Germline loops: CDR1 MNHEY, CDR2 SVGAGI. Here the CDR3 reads CASSYSAGNQPQHF. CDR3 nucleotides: TGTGCCAGCAGTTACTCGGCGGGCAATCAGCCCCAGCATTTT.

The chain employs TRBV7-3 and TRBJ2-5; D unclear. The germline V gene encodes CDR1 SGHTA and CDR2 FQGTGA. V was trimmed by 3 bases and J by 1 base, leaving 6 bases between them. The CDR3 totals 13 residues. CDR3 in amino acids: CASSFAPQETQYF. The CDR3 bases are TGTGCCAGCAGCTTCGCGCCCCAAGAGACCCAGTACTTC.

For the CDR3, the DNA is TGTGCCAGCAGCCAGACAGGGTTCGGCTACACCTTC. The encoded protein is CASSQTGFGYTF. The chain has TRBV7-2 and TRBJ1-2; 7 bases fit TRBD1. This CDR3 region has 12 residues. Germline trimming cut 5 bases from V and 8 bases from J; bases unmatched to any gene: 5. Germline CDR1 reads SGHTA; CDR2 reads FQGNSA. Full variable domain (missing parts from reference TRBV7-2 and TRBJ1-2): GAGVSQSPSNKVTEKGKDVELRCDPISGHTALYWYRQSLGQGLEFLIYFQGNSAPDKSGLPSDRFSAERTGGSVSTLTIQRTQQEDSAVYLCASSQTGFGYTFGSGTRLTVV.

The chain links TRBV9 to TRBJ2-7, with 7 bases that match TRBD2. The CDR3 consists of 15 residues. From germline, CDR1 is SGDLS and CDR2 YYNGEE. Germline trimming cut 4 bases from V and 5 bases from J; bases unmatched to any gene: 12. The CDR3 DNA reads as TGTGCCAGCAGCCCAGCGGGGACGGCTTTTAACGAGCAGTACTTC. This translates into CASSPAGTAFNEQYF.

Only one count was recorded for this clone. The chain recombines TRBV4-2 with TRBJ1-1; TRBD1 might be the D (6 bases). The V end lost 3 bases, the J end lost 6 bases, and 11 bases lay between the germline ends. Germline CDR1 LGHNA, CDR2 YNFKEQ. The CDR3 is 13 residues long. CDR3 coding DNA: TGTGCCAGCAGCCAGTGGGGGGGGCCTGAAGCTTTCTTT. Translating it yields CASSQWGGPEAFF.

The CDR3 reads CASSLGQGSYEQYF. The CDR3 region has the DNA TGTGCCAGCAGCTTGGGGCAGGGCTCCTACGAGCAGTACTTC. This chain joins TRBV5-8 and TRBJ2-7, with D perhaps matching TRBD1 (5 bases). The CDR3 runs 14 residues. V lost 0 bases and J lost 0, with 7 bases in between. Germline assignment: CDR1 SGHTS and CDR2 YDEGEE.

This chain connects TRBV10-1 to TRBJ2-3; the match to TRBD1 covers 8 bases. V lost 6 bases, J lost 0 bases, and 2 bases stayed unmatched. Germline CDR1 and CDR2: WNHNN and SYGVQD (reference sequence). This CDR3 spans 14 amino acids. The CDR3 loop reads CASSRGLSTDTQYF. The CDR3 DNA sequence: TGCGCCAGCAGCAGGGGGCTCAGCACAGATACGCAGTATTTT.

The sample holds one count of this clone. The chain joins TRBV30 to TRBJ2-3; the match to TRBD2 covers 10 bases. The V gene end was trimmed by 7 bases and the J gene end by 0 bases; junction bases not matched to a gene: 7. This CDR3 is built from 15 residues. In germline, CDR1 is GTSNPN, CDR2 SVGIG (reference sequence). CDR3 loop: CALTGLASSTDTQYF. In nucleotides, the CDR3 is TGTGCCTTAACGGGACTAGCGTCTAGCACAGATACGCAGTATTTT.

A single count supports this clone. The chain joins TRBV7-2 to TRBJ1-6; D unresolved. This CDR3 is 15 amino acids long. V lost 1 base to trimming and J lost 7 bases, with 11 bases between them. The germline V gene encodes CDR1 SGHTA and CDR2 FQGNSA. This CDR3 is CASSLGRAGNSPLHF. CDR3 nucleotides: TGTGCCAGCAGCTTAGGGCGGGCAGGCAATTCACCCCTCCACTTT.

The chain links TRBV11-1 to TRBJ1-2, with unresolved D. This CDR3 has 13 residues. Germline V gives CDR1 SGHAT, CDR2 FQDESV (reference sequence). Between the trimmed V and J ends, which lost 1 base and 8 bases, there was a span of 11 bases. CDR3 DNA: TGTGCCAGCAGCTTAGAGGAGTCTCGGGGCTACACCTTC. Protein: CASSLEESRGYTF.

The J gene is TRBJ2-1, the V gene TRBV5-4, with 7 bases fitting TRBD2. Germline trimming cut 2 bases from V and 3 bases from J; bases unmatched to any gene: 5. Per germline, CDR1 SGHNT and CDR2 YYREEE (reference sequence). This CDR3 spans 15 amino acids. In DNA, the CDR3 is TGTGCCAGCAGCTTAGCGGGATCAGACTACAATGAGCAGTTCTTC. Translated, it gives CASSLAGSDYNEQFF.

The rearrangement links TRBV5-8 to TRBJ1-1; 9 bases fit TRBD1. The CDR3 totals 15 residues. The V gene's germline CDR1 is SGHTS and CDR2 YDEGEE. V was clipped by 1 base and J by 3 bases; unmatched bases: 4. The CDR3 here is CASSLRGQGDTEAFF. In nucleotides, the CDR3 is TGTGCCAGCAGCTTGAGGGGACAGGGAGACACTGAAGCTTTCTTT.

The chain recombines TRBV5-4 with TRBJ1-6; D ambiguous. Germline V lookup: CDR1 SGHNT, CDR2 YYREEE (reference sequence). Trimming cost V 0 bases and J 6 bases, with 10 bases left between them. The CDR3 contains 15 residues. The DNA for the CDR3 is TGTGCCAGCAGCTTGGATCTTGGCAGTAATTCACCCCTCCACTTT. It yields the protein CASSLDLGSNSPLHF.

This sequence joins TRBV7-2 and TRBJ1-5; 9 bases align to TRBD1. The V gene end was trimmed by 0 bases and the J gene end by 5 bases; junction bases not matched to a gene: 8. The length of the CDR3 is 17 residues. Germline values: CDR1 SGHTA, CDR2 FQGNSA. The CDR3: CASSLAKGQGNYQPQHF. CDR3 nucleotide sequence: TGTGCCAGCAGCTTAGCAAAGGGACAGGGAAATTATCAGCCCCAGCATTTT. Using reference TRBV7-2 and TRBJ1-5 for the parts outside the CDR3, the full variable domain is GAGVSQSPSNKVTEKGKDVELRCDPISGHTALYWYRQSLGQGLEFLIYFQGNSAPDKSGLPSDRFSAERTGGSVSTLTIQRTQQEDSAVYLCASSLAKGQGNYQPQHFGDGTRLSIL.

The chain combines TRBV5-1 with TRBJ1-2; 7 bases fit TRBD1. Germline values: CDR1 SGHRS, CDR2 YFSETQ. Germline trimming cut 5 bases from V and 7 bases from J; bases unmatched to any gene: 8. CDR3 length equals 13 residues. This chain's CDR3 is CASSRGLSSGYTF. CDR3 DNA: TGCGCCAGCAGTAGGGGGCTCTCAAGTGGCTACACCTTC.

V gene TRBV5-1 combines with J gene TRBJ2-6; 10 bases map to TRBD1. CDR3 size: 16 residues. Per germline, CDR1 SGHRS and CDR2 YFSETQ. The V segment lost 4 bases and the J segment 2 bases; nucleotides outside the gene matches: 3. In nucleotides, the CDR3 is TGCGCCAGCAGCCCGACAGGGGGCGCTGGGGCCAACGTCCTGACTTTC. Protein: CASSPTGGAGANVLTF. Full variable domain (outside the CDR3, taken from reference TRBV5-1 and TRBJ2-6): KAGVTQTPRYLIKTRGQQVTLSCSPISGHRSVSWYQQTPGQGLQFLFEYFSETQRNKGNFPGRFSGRQFSNSRSEMNVSTLELGDSALYLCASSPTGGAGANVLTFGAGSRLTVL.

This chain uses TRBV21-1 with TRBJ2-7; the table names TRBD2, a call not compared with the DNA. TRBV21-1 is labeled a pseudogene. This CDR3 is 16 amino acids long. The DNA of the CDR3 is TGTGCCAGCAGCAAAGAGGTAGCGGGAGCCTCCTACGAGCAGTACTTC. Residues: CASSKEVAGASYEQYF.

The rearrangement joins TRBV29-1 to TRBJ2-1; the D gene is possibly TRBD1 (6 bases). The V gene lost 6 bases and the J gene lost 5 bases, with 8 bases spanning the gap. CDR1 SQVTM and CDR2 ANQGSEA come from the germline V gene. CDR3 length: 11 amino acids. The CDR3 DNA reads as TGCAGCGTGGGGGCTAACAATGAGCAGTTCTTC. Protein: CSVGANNEQFF.

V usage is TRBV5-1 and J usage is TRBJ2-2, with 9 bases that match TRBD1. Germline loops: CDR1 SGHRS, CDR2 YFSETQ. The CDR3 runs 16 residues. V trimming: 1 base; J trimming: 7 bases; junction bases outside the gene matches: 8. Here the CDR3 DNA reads TGCGCCAGCAGCTTGAGTAACAGGGGGCGAGTCGGGGAGCTGTTTTTT. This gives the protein CASSLSNRGRVGELFF.

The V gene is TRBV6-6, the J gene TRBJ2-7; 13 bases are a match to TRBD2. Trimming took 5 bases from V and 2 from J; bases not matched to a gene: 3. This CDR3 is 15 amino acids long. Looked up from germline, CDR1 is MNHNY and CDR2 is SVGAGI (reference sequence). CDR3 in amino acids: CASSRTSGSTYEQYF. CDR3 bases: TGTGCCAGCAGTCGGACTAGCGGGAGCACCTACGAGCAGTACTTC.

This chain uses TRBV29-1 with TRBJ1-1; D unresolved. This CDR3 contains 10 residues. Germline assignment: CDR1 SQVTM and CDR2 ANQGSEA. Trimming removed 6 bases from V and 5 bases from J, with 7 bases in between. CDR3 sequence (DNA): TGCAGCGTGGTTCAGACTGAAGCTTTCTTT. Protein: CSVVQTEAFF.

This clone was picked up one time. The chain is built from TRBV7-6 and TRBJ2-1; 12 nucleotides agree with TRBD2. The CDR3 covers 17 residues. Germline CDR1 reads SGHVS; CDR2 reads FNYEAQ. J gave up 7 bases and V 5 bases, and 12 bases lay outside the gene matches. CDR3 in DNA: TGTGCCAGCAGCAGCCGCCTCGGGACTAGCGGGTGGAATGAGCAGTTCTTC. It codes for CASSSRLGTSGWNEQFF.

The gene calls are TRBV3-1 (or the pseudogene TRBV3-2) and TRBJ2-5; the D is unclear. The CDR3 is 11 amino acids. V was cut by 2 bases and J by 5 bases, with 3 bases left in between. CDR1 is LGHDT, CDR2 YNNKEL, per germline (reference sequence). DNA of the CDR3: TGTGCCAGCAGCCAAACTGAGACCCAGTACTTC. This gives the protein CASSQTETQYF.

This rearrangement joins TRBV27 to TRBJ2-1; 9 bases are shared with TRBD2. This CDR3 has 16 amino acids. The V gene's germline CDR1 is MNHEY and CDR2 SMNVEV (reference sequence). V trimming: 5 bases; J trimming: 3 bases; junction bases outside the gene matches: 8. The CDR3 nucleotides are TGTGCCAGCAGTCTCACCGGGACTAGCAACTACAATGAGCAGTTCTTC. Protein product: CASSLTGTSNYNEQFF.

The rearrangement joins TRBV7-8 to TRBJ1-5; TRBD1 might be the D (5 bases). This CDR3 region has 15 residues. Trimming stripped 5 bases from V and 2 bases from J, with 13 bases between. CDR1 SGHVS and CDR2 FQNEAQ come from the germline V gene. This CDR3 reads CASSRFSGGNQPQHF. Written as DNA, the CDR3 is TGTGCCAGCAGCCGTTTCTCGGGGGGCAATCAGCCCCAGCATTTT.

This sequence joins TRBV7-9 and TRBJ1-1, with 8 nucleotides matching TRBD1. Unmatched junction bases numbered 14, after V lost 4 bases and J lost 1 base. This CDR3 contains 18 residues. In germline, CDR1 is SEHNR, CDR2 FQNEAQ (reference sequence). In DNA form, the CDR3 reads TGTGCCAGCAGCTCACGGGGCGGGACAGGCCAAAGGAACACTGAAGCTTTCTTT. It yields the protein CASSSRGGTGQRNTEAFF.

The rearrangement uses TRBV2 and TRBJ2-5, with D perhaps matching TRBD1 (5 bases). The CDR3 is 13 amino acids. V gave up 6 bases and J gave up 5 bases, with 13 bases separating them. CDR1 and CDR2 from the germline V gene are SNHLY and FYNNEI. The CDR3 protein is CASRDGPGETQYF. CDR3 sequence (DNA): TGTGCCAGCAGGGACGGGCCAGGGGAGACCCAGTACTTC.

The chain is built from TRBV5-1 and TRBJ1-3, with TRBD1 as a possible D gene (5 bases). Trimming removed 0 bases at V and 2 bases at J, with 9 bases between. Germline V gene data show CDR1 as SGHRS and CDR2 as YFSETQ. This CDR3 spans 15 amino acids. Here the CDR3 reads CASSLEDNPGNTIYF. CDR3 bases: TGCGCCAGCAGCTTGGAGGACAACCCTGGAAACACCATATATTTT.

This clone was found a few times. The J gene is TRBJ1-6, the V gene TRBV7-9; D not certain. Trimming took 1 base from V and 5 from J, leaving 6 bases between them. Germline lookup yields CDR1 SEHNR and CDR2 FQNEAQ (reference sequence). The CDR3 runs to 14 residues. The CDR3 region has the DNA TGTGCCAGCAGCTTAGGGCAGGATAATTCACCCCTCCACTTT. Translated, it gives CASSLGQDNSPLHF. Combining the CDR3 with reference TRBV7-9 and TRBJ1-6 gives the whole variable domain DTGVSQNPRHKITKRGQNVTFRCDPISEHNRLYWYRQTLGQGPEFLTYFQNEAQLEKSRLLSDRFSAERPKGSFSTLEIQRTEQGDSAMYLCASSLGQDNSPLHFGNGTRLTVT.

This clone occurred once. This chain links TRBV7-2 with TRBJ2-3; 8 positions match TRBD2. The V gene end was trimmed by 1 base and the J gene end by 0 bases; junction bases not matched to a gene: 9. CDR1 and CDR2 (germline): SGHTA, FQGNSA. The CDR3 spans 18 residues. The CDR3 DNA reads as TGTGCCAGCAGCTTAGTCGGCGGGGGGCCCGGAAGCACAGATACGCAGTATTTT. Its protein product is CASSLVGGGPGSTDTQYF.